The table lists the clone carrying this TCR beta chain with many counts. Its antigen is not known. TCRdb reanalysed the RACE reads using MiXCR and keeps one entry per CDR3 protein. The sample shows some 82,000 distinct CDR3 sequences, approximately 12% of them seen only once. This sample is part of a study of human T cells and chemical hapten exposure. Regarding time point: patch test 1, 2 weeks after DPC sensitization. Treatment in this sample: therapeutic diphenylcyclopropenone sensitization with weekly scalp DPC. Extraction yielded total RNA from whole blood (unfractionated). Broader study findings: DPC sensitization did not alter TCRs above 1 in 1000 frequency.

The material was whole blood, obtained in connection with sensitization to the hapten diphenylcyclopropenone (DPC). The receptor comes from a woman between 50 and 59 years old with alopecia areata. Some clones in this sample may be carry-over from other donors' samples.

CDR3: CSARGRGNGELFF. CDR3 sequence (DNA): TGCAGTGCTAGAGGCAGGGGAAACGGGGAGCTGTTTTTT. The gene calls are TRBV20-1 and TRBJ2-2; possible D gene TRBD1, 6 bases. This CDR3 region has 13 residues. The germline V and J ends were trimmed by 1 base and 7 bases, with 10 bases remaining between them. Germline V gives CDR1 DFQATT, CDR2 SNEGSKA (reference sequence).